Listed below are T cell receptor beta chains from one sample, sequenced in a study of PD-1 blockade in classical Hodgkin lymphoma. Profiled with immunoSEQ multiplex PCR; TCRdb holds only in-frame clones, not every one. Seen here are about 46,000 clones, around 80% observed once, and the top ten hold about 20%. The sample here was peripheral blood mononuclear cells (PBMCs), taken before the second cycle of nivolumab. Every receptor here comes from a human donor with classical Hodgkin lymphoma. CDR3s include the opening cysteine and the closing phenylalanine or tryptophan. The order of the fields is V gene, CDR3 length, CDR3 protein.

TRBV7-3	15	CASSLTLGSQETQYF
TRBV19	11	CASNFPGELFF
TRBV29-1	14	CSVPGQGIGNTIYF
TRBV27	13	CASSLSRGETQYF
TRBV7-2	14	CASSLTGALNEQFF
TRBV11-2	14	CASSLGTGGPEQYF
TRBV7-2	13	CASSYFRDQPQHF
TRBV28	14	CASSLLGIQETQYF
TRBV19	15	CASSLQPRYTHGYTF
TRBV5-1	18	CASSPSGLAGISTDTQYF
TRBV19	14	CASSPDRGHTEAFF
TRBV2	12	CASGGGEYEQFF
TRBV12-1	14	CASSKLTENYGYTF
TRBV25-1	15	CASSDSWGQSTEAFF
TRBV28	13	CATIVRGSYGYTF
TRBV7-3	13	CASSLERGAEQYF
TRBV27	13	CASSLGDAYEQYF
TRBV6-6	15	CASLVWYHRDRVYTF
TRBV6-6	16	CASSYGRGGPPDTQYF
TRBV9	15	CASSYDGQGGTEAFF
TRBV7-6	16	CASTLSGTGAGGTQYF
TRBV4-1	13	CASSQDLEGKLFF
TRBV6-5	14	CASSYSRGGSPLHF
TRBV4-2	16	CASSQDLLWGTDTQYF
TRBV19	15	CASSIEGQRGDTQYF
TRBV6-6	16	CASSYPSTGDPYEQYF
TRBV7-3	8	CASSEAFF
TRBV5-4	13	CASSLGDRNEQFF
TRBV29-1	16	CSVGGTTQVSTDTQYF
TRBV28	10	CASKRGGAFF
TRBV4-3	17	CASSQDSPTGTFYEQYF
TRBV9	15	CASSVAGQGTYGYTF
TRBV5-4	14	CASSPGTGFSPLHF
TRBV7-9	13	CASSLDRSGTQYF
TRBV7-2	17	CASSWIGDRVYNSPLHF
TRBV14	16	CASSQNGGTSYNEQFF
TRBV14	15	CASSQALDRRRGYTF
TRBV5-6	15	CASSPRTGLYYEQYF
TRBV7-2	19	CASSSSKVGGGRFTDTQYF
TRBV18	13	CASSLGRNTEAFF
TRBV4-3	12	CASSQGLDTQYF
TRBV10-1	18	CASTPWSTWGGNHNEQFF
TRBV28	15	CASSSGGASGNTIYF
TRBV30	14	CAWSIDRGLNEQFF
TRBV15	12	CATSSGANVLTF
TRBV7-2	13	CASSPDRGDGYTF
TRBV19	12	CASKTGIYGYTF
TRBV6-5	13	CASSRHGTLNQYF
TRBV29-1	11	CSLGGNTEAFF
TRBV4-3	14	CASSRAYEGREQYF
TRBV9	14	CASSVGQGTDTQYF
TRBV6-1	13	CASSDGTGLGYTF
TRBV4-1	14	CASTRTDLSYEQYF
TRBV6-5	14	CASSQDVHTDTQYF